This section outlines one T cell receptor (beta chain) sequence together with its context. It has no known antigen specificity. Base qualities are not recorded, but no much larger clone differs from it by a single base. Library generation was performed with PCR. Reads for this sample came from an Illumina HiSeq 2500. TCR library preparation used molecular barcoding, with unique molecular identifiers applied to normalize quantification of the TCRbeta repertoire. In-frame beta chains were kept once TCRdb had trimmed the public reads at Q25 with fastp and called clones with MiXCR. Rows with one shared CDR3 protein collapse into an entry with the most common genes and DNA. This sample lists some 310,000 distinct CDR3 sequences; around 20% were detected once. The leading ten clones occupy roughly 9.8% of the sample. These data are taken from a study of T-cell reconstitution after alpha-beta-depleted transplantation in children (dated by TCRdb to the mid-2010s). About the full investigation: The study quantitatively tracked T-cell immune reconstitution after TCRalphabeta/CD19-depleted allogeneic hematopoietic cell transplantation in children using TCR repertoire profiling.

Results the study describes overall, beyond this receptor: Hyperexpanded clone frequencies declined over subsequent months; after one year, T-cell counts and TCRbeta diversity were mostly attributed to newly produced T cells. The apparently early recovery of alphabetaT-cell counts about two months after transplant reportedly depended on only several hundred rapidly expanded clones that came from non-depleted graft cells. In some patients, the high TCRbeta diversity seen at day 60 was put down to recipient T cells and intrathymic progenitors that had survived conditioning.

V is clipped by 0 bases and J by 6 bases, and the sequence between their germline boundaries is 14 bases long. The germline V gene sets CDR1 to MGHRA and CDR2 to YSYEKL. The CDR3 goes from the cysteine to the phenylalanine over 15 residues. The read is trimmed to its CDR3 DNA, 45 bases read in frame from base 1. The treatment or condition label of this sample denotes: allogeneic hematopoietic cell transplantation with graft depleted of TCRalphabeta T cells and CD19 B cells. The children who served as transplant recipients had been given grafts of TCRalphabeta/CD19-depleted allogeneic hematopoietic cells.

The V gene is TRBV4-1 and the J gene is TRBJ1-1, with a tentative D gene TRBD1 over 5 matching bases. The receptor was isolated from a male patient under 18 who had a stem cell transplant for acute lymphoblastic leukemia, so the T cells may come from the graft donor. The input for sequencing was PBMCs, mostly from graft donor cells, taken 180 days after TCRalphabeta/CD19-depleted stem cell transplant. The DNA sequence is as follows: TGCGCCAGCAGCCAAGAGGGAAGGGGTTTCGCTGAAGCTTTCTTT. Translated, this gives CASSQEGRGFAEAFF.